Described below is a single TCR beta chain sequence and its context. Its antigen has not been determined. No base quality information exists; no much larger clone differs at one position. This entry belongs to a study of OX40 agonist ivuxolimab in advanced cancers. Regarding the complete study: Ivuxolimab, which targeted the costimulatory receptor OX40 (CD134), was an agonistic, fully human IgG2 monoclonal antibody. Intravenous ivuxolimab was administered to patients every 2 weeks at six dose levels: 0.01, 0.1, 0.3, 1.5, 3 and 10 mg/kg. Of the 50 to 55 dose-escalation patients, hepatocellular carcinoma was present in roughly 19, melanoma in around 15, renal cell carcinoma in 9 and head and neck cancer in 9. In the dose-escalation cohort, 70% to 85% of patients were male, and the mean age was approximately 55 years, with a range of about 23 to 80. Patients were allowed to have had prior anti-PD-1, anti-PD-L1 or anti-CTLA-4 therapy, and approximately 40% of the dose-escalation patients had been treated with checkpoint inhibitors. Three dose-escalation patients achieved partial responses, one with hepatocellular carcinoma and two with cutaneous melanoma. Peripheral TCRbeta sequencing was intended to test whether TCR sequence diversity was altered and clonal T-cell expansion was caused by ivuxolimab. The paper describes the monotherapy dose-escalation part (N ≈ 49 patients) of the phase I trial of ivuxolimab.

From the cysteine through the phenylalanine, the CDR3 covers 15 amino acids. Only CDR3 DNA is held: 45 bases, read in frame from base 1. The V end loses 8 bases and the J end loses 7 bases, and a stretch of 20 bases separates them. The germline V gene encodes CDR1 MNHEY and CDR2 SVGAGI. Patients with a history of autoimmune disease or receiving systemic immunosuppression were excluded from the trial. In every dose cohort, peripheral blood was drawn for TCR sequencing at baseline, cycle 4 day 1, and cycle 7 day 1. The samples were drawn from a first-in-human, open-label, multicenter phase I dose-escalation trial of ivuxolimab. The trial enrolled adults with locally advanced or metastatic head and neck squamous cell, hepatocellular, melanoma or renal cell carcinoma. Before TCR sequencing, CD4+ T cells and CD8+ T cells from peripheral blood were sorted into separate populations. Paper-wide results and their limitations: Low levels of normalized T-cell clonal expansion were also seen in some nonresponding patients. In the 0.1-3.0 mg/kg groups, partial responders were among the patients with the lowest normalized peripheral clonal expansion, particularly in CD8+ T cells. On average, CD8+ T cells showed more expanded clones than CD4+ T cells after ivuxolimab. The antigen specificity of the peripheral T cells that underwent clonal expansion was not determined. Clonal expansion of both CD4+ and CD8+ blood T cells was observed from baseline to week 6 at doses 0.1 to 3.0 mg/kg.

For sequencing of the TCRbeta CDR3 region, genomic DNA was extracted from the sorted cells. TCRbeta CDR3 regions were sequenced using the immunoSEQ Assay. The table was pulled from immuneACCESS by TCRdb, which kept in-frame rearrangements only. Such tables lose some clones; where checked, under half of the loss comes from unresolved V genes, and the rest has no known cause. The sample table records approximately 100,000 clones; about 90% of these occur just once. The ten largest clones capture 0.79% of the sample. This TCR was recovered from an adult with an advanced solid tumor such as melanoma, head and neck, liver or kidney cancer. Sequencing was performed on CD4+ or CD8+ T cells sorted from blood, taken in a trial of the OX40 agonist ivuxolimab. The chain joins TRBV6-5 to TRBJ2-2, and perhaps TRBD2 as D gene, on 6 matching bases. The CDR3 in this case is CASSRGTLGGGELFF. The DNA sequence is as follows: TGTGCCAGCTCAAGAGGGACTCTTGGGGGCGGGGAGCTGTTTTTT.